This T cell receptor beta chain is from a study of blood T cells in healthy people across ages. Study-wide background: Roughly one uniquely barcoded beta molecule per two T cells was captured. Study-wide points: As naive T cell percentage varied, TCR beta diversity correlated strongly with it. Donor CMV status, an unknown factor, possibly confounded changes in expanded clonotypes.

Germline values: CDR1 SGHAT, CDR2 FQNNGV. The CDR3 is 11 residues long. V was trimmed by 1 base and J by 9 bases, leaving 7 bases between them. For the second PCR, which ran for about 7 to 11 cycles, a sample-barcoded 5' primer and a J-beta primer mix were used. Tagging of each cDNA molecule was performed by a template-switch adaptor with 12 random nucleotides. TCRdb ran MiXCR on the 5' RACE reads and lists one entry per CDR3 protein. The sample includes more than 500,000 distinct CDR3 sequences, approximately 25% of them seen just once. Comments on this clonotype: Its specificity is not known.

The chain links TRBV11-2 to TRBJ2-7; no definite D call. The sample was blood. This clonotype was obtained from a woman in her 70s in good health. CDR3 residues: CASSLGVWQYF. CDR3 nucleotides: TGTGCCAGCAGCTTAGGGGTTTGGCAGTACTTC.